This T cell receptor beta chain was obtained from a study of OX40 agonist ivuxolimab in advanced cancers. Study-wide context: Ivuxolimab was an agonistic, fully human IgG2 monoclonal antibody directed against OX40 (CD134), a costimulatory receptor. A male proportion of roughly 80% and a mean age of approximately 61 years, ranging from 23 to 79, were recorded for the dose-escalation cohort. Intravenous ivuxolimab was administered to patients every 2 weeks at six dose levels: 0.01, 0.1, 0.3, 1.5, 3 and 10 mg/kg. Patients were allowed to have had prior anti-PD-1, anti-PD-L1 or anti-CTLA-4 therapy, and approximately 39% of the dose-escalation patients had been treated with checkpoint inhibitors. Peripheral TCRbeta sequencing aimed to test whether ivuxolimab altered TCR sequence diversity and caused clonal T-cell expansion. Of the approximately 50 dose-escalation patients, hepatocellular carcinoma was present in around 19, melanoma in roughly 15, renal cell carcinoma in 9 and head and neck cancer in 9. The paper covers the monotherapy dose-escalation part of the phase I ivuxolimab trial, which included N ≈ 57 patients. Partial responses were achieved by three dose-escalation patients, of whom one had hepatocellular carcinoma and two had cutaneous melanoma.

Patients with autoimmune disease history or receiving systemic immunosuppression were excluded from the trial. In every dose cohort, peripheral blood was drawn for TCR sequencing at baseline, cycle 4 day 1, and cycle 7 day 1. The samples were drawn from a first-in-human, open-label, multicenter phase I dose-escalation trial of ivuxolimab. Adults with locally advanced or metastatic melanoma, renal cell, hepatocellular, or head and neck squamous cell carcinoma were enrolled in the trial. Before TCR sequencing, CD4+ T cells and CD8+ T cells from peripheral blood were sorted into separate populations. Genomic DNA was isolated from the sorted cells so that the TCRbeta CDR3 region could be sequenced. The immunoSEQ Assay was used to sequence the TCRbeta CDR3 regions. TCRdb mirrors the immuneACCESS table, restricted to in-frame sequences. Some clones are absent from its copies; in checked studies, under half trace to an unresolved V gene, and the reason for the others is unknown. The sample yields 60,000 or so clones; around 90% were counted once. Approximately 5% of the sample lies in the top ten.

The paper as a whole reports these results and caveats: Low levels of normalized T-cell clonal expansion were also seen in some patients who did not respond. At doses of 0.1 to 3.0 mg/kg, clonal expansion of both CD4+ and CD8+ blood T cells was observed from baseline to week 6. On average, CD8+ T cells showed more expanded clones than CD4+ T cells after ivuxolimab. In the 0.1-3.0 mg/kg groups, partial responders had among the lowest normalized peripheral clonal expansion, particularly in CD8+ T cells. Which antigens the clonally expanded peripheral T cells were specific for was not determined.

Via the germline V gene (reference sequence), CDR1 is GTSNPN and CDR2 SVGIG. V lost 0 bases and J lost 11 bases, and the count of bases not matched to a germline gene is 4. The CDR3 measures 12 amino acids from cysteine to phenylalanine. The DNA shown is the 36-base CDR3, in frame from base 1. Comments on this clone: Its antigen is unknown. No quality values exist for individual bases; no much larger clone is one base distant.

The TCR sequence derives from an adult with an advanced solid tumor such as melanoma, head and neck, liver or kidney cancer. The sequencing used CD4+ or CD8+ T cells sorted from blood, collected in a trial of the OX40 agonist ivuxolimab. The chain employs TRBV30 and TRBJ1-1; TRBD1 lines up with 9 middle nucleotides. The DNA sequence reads TGTGCCTGGAGTGTACAACAGGGGGCCGCTTTCTTT. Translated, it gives CAWSVQQGAAFF.